This T cell receptor beta chain was identified in a study of T cells in Graves' hyperthyroidism and ophthalmopathy. Overall study: Sampling of peripheral blood happened at initial diagnosis, prior to any treatment.

Amplification of TCR beta CDR3 regions was performed using RNA transcripts as template. HTBI primers were the set used in a first-round RT-PCR of the TCR CDR3. TCRdb itself ran the multiplex PCR reads through MiXCR, one entry per CDR3 protein. The sample lists over 500,000 distinct CDR3 sequences; roughly 18% were seen once. Trimming took 5 bases from V and 2 from J, leaving 10 bases between them. Per the germline V gene, CDR1 is SGHTA and CDR2 is FQGTGA. This CDR3 has 13 amino acids. This clonotype appeared a few times. Its target is not known. Uncontrolled infections, other autoimmune diseases, pregnancy or lactation led to exclusion of patients. The study, taken as a whole, reports: Most thyroid-expanded clonotypes above 0.001 were also found in blood. The model foresaw ophthalmopathy a median 6.5 months prior to onset.

Specimen: blood. This sequence joins TRBV7-3 and TRBJ2-7; D not certain. This sequence originates from a woman aged 18 to 35 with Graves' ophthalmopathy. The chain's CDR3 is CASSLDTPYEQYF. CDR3 DNA sequence: TGTGCCAGCAGCCTAGACACTCCCTACGAGCAGTACTTC.